The clone carrying this TCR beta chain was seen only a few times. Its cognate antigen is unknown. The data derive from a study of cytomegalovirus exposure and HLA in healthy donors. About the study: The 120 validation repertoires and the 666 first-cohort repertoires shared a platform, a later analysis reported.

Profiling relied on immunoSEQ multiplex PCR, and the TCRdb table lists in-frame clones only, not all of them. The sample has over 110,000 clones, around 90% seen once. Study-level results: Generally TCR sequences proved uncommon, though certain public TCRs appeared in numerous donors. Researchers catalogued about 160 TCR beta chains as cytomegalovirus-associated.

The clonotype originates from a man younger than 35 in good health and CMV-seropositive. Sequencing used PBMCs.

The CDR3 DNA sequence: TGTGCCAGCAGCTTGGGGGACATCTATGGCTACACCTTC. Protein sequence: CASSLGDIYGYTF. The chain employs TRBV5-6 and TRBJ1-2, with D possibly being TRBD1 (6 bases). V lost 0 bases and J lost 4, with 7 bases in between. Germline values: CDR1 SGHDT, CDR2 YYEEEE. The CDR3 spans 13 residues.